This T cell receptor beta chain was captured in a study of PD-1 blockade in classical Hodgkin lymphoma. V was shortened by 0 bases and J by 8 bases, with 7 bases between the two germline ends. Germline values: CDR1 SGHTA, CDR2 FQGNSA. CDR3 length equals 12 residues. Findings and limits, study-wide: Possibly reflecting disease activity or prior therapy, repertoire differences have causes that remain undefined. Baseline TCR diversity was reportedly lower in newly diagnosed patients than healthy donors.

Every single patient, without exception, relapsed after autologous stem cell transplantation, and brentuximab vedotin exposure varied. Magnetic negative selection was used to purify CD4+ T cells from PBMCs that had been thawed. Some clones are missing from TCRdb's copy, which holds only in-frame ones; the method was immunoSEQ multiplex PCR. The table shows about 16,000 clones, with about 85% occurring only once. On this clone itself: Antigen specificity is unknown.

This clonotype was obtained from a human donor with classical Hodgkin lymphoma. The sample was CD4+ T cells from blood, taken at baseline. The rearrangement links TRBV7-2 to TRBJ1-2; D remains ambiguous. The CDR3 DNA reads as TGTGCCAGCAGCTTAGCCCATTGGGGCTACACCTTC. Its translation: CASSLAHWGYTF.